Listed below are T cell receptor beta chains from one sample, sequenced in a study of cytomegalovirus exposure and HLA in healthy donors. The assay was immunoSEQ multiplex PCR, and TCRdb's table has in-frame clones only and misses some. The sample lists roughly 100,000 clones; over 60% were seen once. Sequencing was carried out using PBMCs. The origin of the receptors is a woman aged 50 to 60 in good health and CMV-seropositive. Each CDR3 is given with its conserved first and last residue. Each record gives: CDR3 DNA, CDR3 protein, clone size, V gene, J gene, D gene. D genes are given only for firm matches. Clone size is not always given. Where it is, it says once, few, many or a class for expanded clones.

CDR3nt: TGTGCCAGCAGGACTGGACAGGTTACTTACGAGCAGTACTTC
CDR3aa: CASRTGQVTYEQYF
abundance: NA
v_gene: TRBV6-6
j_gene: TRBJ2-7
d_gene: TRBD1

CDR3nt: TGTGCCAGCAGCTTAGACGTTGCCGGGATTTCCTACGAGCAGTACTTC
CDR3aa: CASSLDVAGISYEQYF
abundance: NA
v_gene: TRBV7-9
j_gene: TRBJ2-7
d_gene: NA

CDR3nt: TGCAGCGTCGACATGAACACTGAAGCTTTCTTT
CDR3aa: CSVDMNTEAFF
abundance: NA
v_gene: TRBV29-1
j_gene: TRBJ1-1
d_gene: NA

CDR3nt: TGTGCCAGCAGCAGAGGGACAGGGGGCACAGATACGCAGTATTTT
CDR3aa: CASSRGTGGTDTQYF
abundance: NA
v_gene: TRBV7-6
j_gene: TRBJ2-3
d_gene: TRBD1

CDR3nt: TGTGCCAGTGGGCTCGAAACCTCGTCCAAAAACATTCAGTACTTC
CDR3aa: CASGLETSSKNIQYF
abundance: NA
v_gene: TRBV19
j_gene: TRBJ2-4
d_gene: NA

CDR3nt: TGTGCCAGCAGCTCCCGGGACAGCGAATATGAAGCTTTCTTT
CDR3aa: CASSSRDSEYEAFF
abundance: NA
v_gene: TRBV6-5
j_gene: TRBJ1-1
d_gene: TRBD1

CDR3nt: TGTGCCAGCAGTTGGGGACTCCAAGAGACCCAGTACTTC
CDR3aa: CASSWGLQETQYF
abundance: once
v_gene: TRBV27
j_gene: TRBJ2-5
d_gene: NA

CDR3nt: TGCAGCGTCCTAAACAGGGGGCAGGGCGACACTGAAGCTTTCTTT
CDR3aa: CSVLNRGQGDTEAFF
abundance: NA
v_gene: TRBV29-1
j_gene: TRBJ1-1
d_gene: TRBD1

CDR3nt: TGTGCCAGCAGCCCGAGGGCGGGGGGGGCCGGGGAGCTGTTTTTT
CDR3aa: CASSPRAGGAGELFF
abundance: NA
v_gene: TRBV11-2
j_gene: TRBJ2-2
d_gene: TRBD2

CDR3nt: TGTGCCAGCAGTATAAGACAGGGATCCAATGAGCAGTTCTTC
CDR3aa: CASSIRQGSNEQFF
abundance: NA
v_gene: TRBV7-3
j_gene: TRBJ2-1
d_gene: TRBD1

CDR3nt: TGTTCCAGCAGCTTAAGTCGAGGACGAGGGCAGCCCCAGCATTTT
CDR3aa: CSSSLSRGRGQPQHF
abundance: NA
v_gene: TRBV7-9
j_gene: TRBJ1-5
d_gene: NA

CDR3nt: TGTGCCAGCAGTTTAGACAGGGTTTATGGCTACACCTTC
CDR3aa: CASSLDRVYGYTF
abundance: NA
v_gene: TRBV28
j_gene: TRBJ1-2
d_gene: TRBD1

CDR3nt: TGTGCCAGCAGCCTCGACTTATTGAGCACCGGGGAGCTGTTTTTT
CDR3aa: CASSLDLLSTGELFF
abundance: NA
v_gene: TRBV11-2
j_gene: TRBJ2-2
d_gene: NA

CDR3nt: TGTGCCAGCAGTTCCGGGACAAGGTTCTACGAGCAGTACTTC
CDR3aa: CASSSGTRFYEQYF
abundance: NA
v_gene: TRBV2
j_gene: TRBJ2-7
d_gene: NA

CDR3nt: TGTGCCAGCAGCCGCCTAGTTCAGGGGAACTATGGCTACACCTTC
CDR3aa: CASSRLVQGNYGYTF
abundance: NA
v_gene: TRBV7-8
j_gene: TRBJ1-2
d_gene: NA

CDR3nt: TGTGCCAGCAGTCTCTTCCGGCCAACAGGGAACTTGAACACTGAAGCTTTCTTT
CDR3aa: CASSLFRPTGNLNTEAFF
abundance: NA
v_gene: TRBV27
j_gene: TRBJ1-1
d_gene: NA

CDR3nt: TGTGCCAGCAGCTTGGGGGGGACCGATACTAACTATGGCTACACCTTC
CDR3aa: CASSLGGTDTNYGYTF
abundance: few
v_gene: TRBV7-2
j_gene: TRBJ1-2
d_gene: NA

CDR3nt: TGCGCCAGCAGCTTGGGGGACTTACACACCGGGGAGCTGTTTTTT
CDR3aa: CASSLGDLHTGELFF
abundance: few
v_gene: TRBV5-1
j_gene: TRBJ2-2
d_gene: NA

CDR3nt: TGTGCCAGCAGCCCGGGACTAGGGAACACCGGGGAGCTGTTTTTT
CDR3aa: CASSPGLGNTGELFF
abundance: NA
v_gene: TRBV7-7
j_gene: TRBJ2-2
d_gene: TRBD2

CDR3nt: TGTGCCAGCAGCTTGGACAGGAAGATGAACACTGAAGCTTTCTTT
CDR3aa: CASSLDRKMNTEAFF
abundance: NA
v_gene: TRBV5-6
j_gene: TRBJ1-1
d_gene: NA

CDR3nt: TGTGCCAGCAGCGTAGCCTACGACGGGGAGCTGTTTTTT
CDR3aa: CASSVAYDGELFF
abundance: NA
v_gene: TRBV9
j_gene: TRBJ2-2
d_gene: NA

CDR3nt: TGTGCCATCAGGGAAGACAGGGCTATAGGAACTGAAGCTTTCTTT
CDR3aa: CAIREDRAIGTEAFF
abundance: NA
v_gene: TRBV10-3
j_gene: TRBJ1-1
d_gene: TRBD1

CDR3nt: TGTGCCAGCAGCGATGGCAACTATGGCTACACCTTC
CDR3aa: CASSDGNYGYTF
abundance: few
v_gene: TRBV5-6
j_gene: TRBJ1-2
d_gene: NA

CDR3nt: TGTGCCAGCAGCTTACGAAAACGGGGGGCCTACGAGCAGTACTTC
CDR3aa: CASSLRKRGAYEQYF
abundance: NA
v_gene: TRBV5-4
j_gene: TRBJ2-7
d_gene: TRBD2

CDR3nt: TGTGCCTGGAGTGTAATCTTTCGGGGGGTCAACACTGAAGCTTTCTTT
CDR3aa: CAWSVIFRGVNTEAFF
abundance: NA
v_gene: TRBV30
j_gene: TRBJ1-1
d_gene: NA

CDR3nt: TGTGCCAGCAACCCACTACAGAACACTGAAGCTTTCTTT
CDR3aa: CASNPLQNTEAFF
abundance: NA
v_gene: TRBV6-5
j_gene: TRBJ1-1
d_gene: NA

CDR3nt: TGTGCCAGCAGCTTACTAAATGGCTACACCTTC
CDR3aa: CASSLLNGYTF
abundance: NA
v_gene: TRBV7-2
j_gene: TRBJ1-2
d_gene: NA

CDR3nt: TGTGCCAGCAGCCTTCGACAGGGGGGGACCTCTGGAAACACCATATATTTT
CDR3aa: CASSLRQGGTSGNTIYF
abundance: NA
v_gene: TRBV9
j_gene: TRBJ1-3
d_gene: TRBD1

CDR3nt: TGTGCCAGTAGTATTCAGGGGTCAAGCTCCTACGAGCAGTACTTC
CDR3aa: CASSIQGSSSYEQYF
abundance: NA
v_gene: TRBV19
j_gene: TRBJ2-7
d_gene: NA

CDR3nt: TGTGCCAGCTCTCACGACCTCCCAGGGGCTGGAAACACCATATATTTT
CDR3aa: CASSHDLPGAGNTIYF
abundance: NA
v_gene: TRBV18
j_gene: TRBJ1-3
d_gene: NA

CDR3nt: TGTGCCAGCAGTGAAGCGAATCGGAGGGTCTCCTACGAGCAGTACTTC
CDR3aa: CASSEANRRVSYEQYF
abundance: NA
v_gene: TRBV10-3
j_gene: TRBJ2-7
d_gene: NA